One and the same sample provided the 20 T cell receptor beta chains below, sequenced in a study of cytomegalovirus exposure and HLA in healthy donors. PCR primers comprised 60 Vbeta and 13 Jbeta primers. The assay was immunoSEQ multiplex PCR, and TCRdb's table has in-frame clones only and misses some. The repertoire holds 150,000 to 200,000 clones, with 85% as singletons. Material: PBMCs. The receptors here all came from a woman aged 45 to 65 in good health and CMV-seronegative.

J is TRBJ1-1 and V is TRBV7-9; 9 bases fit TRBD1. With 5 bases clipped from V and 4 bases from J, the junction kept 5 bases outside the gene matches. The CDR3 sequence is 14 residues long. Per germline, CDR1 SEHNR and CDR2 FQNEAQ (reference sequence). The CDR3 here is CASSVQGAGTEAFF. CDR3 nucleotides: TGTGCCAGCAGCGTACAGGGGGCAGGCACTGAAGCTTTCTTT.

The chain combines TRBV5-6 with TRBJ2-7; 9 positions agree with TRBD1. Per the germline V gene, CDR1 is SGHDT and CDR2 is YYEEEE. The CDR3 consists of 14 residues. Trimming removed 3 bases from V and 2 bases from J; junction bases left unmatched: 3. CDR3 amino acids: CASSWTGETYEQYF. The CDR3 DNA reads as TGTGCCAGCAGCTGGACAGGGGAAACCTACGAGCAGTACTTC.

The rearrangement uses TRBV7-6 and TRBJ2-7; the D is unclear. Trimming took 1 base from V and 7 from J, leaving 8 bases between them. CDR3 size: 12 residues. Germline CDR1 reads SGHVS; CDR2 reads FNYEAQ. The CDR3 coding sequence is TGTGCCAGCAGCTTAGGTTACGGTGAGCAGTACTTC. Translation: CASSLGYGEQYF.

CDR3 protein: CAWRDLAGEAFF. For the CDR3, the DNA is TGTGCCTGGAGAGATCTCGCCGGTGAAGCTTTCTTT. The chain is built from TRBV30 and TRBJ1-1; D call uncertain. CDR3 size: 12 residues. Per the germline V gene, CDR1 is GTSNPN and CDR2 is SVGIG (reference sequence). Trimming took off 3 bases at V and 7 bases at J, with 12 bases between the two ends.

V is TRBV6-1 and J is TRBJ2-5; D not certain. From germline, CDR1 is MNHNS and CDR2 SASEGT. V lost 5 bases, J lost 5 bases, and 9 bases lay in between. The CDR3 runs 12 residues. The CDR3 DNA reads TGTGCCAGCAGTTCTTCTGCGGAGACCCAGTACTTC. Protein: CASSSSAETQYF.

The CDR3 DNA sequence: TGTGCCAGCTCGCTAGACAGGGGAGACAGTGAAGCTTTCTTT. Amino acid sequence: CASSLDRGDSEAFF. This chain connects TRBV18 to TRBJ1-1; 8 bases are shared with TRBD1. V shed 6 bases and J 7 bases; nucleotides not matched to a gene: 10. The CDR3 loop spans 14 amino acids. Looked up from germline, CDR1 is KGHSH and CDR2 is LQKENI.

The chain joins TRBV7-3 to TRBJ2-1, with 8 bases that match TRBD2. This CDR3 region has 15 residues. With 5 bases clipped from V and 3 bases from J, the junction kept 6 bases outside the gene matches. The germline CDR1 and CDR2 sequences are SGHTA and FQGTGA. The CDR3 DNA sequence: TGTGCCAGCAGCAAGGGACTAGTGAGCTACAATGAGCAGTTCTTC. This codes for CASSKGLVSYNEQFF.

The V gene is TRBV18, the J gene TRBJ2-3, with a weak D call TRBD2 (5 bases). The CDR3 covers 16 residues. CDR1 KGHSH and CDR2 LQKENI come from the germline V gene. The V end was cut by 3 bases, the J end by 3 bases, with 16 bases between. In nucleotides, the CDR3 is TGTGCCAGCTCACCTCCGACTACCTATCAGACAGATACGCAGTATTTT. Amino acids: CASSPPTTYQTDTQYF.

This rearrangement joins TRBV19 to TRBJ1-2, with TRBD1 matching 7 bases. The CDR3 runs 17 residues. The germline gives CDR1 LNHDA, CDR2 SQIVND (reference sequence). V shed 7 bases, J shed 4 bases, and the junction held 18 bases outside the gene matches. The CDR3 reads CASNSGYRSRGIYGYTF. DNA for the CDR3: TGTGCCAGTAACTCCGGGTATCGGAGCAGGGGGATCTATGGCTACACCTTC.

The chain employs TRBV30 and TRBJ2-2, with D tentatively TRBD1 (5 bases). V lost 2 bases to trimming and J lost 6 bases, with 19 bases between them. The V gene's germline CDR1 is GTSNPN and CDR2 SVGIG (reference sequence). The length of the CDR3 is 16 residues. The CDR3 sequence is CAWSQGSSLWSGELFF. The DNA of the CDR3 is TGTGCCTGGAGTCAGGGCTCGAGTCTTTGGTCCGGGGAGCTGTTTTTT.

This rearrangement joins TRBV4-2 to TRBJ2-1; D ambiguous. Trimming took 0 bases from V and 9 from J, leaving 15 bases between them. This CDR3 has 15 residues. In germline, CDR1 is LGHNA, CDR2 YNFKEQ. The CDR3 sequence is CASSQEGLFGGEQFF. CDR3 bases: TGTGCCAGCAGCCAAGAAGGTCTTTTCGGCGGTGAGCAGTTCTTC.

This clone was recorded only once. The chain carries TRBV29-1 and TRBJ2-1; 8 nucleotides match TRBD2. J gave up 9 bases and V 6 bases, and 10 bases lay outside the gene matches. Germline CDR1 reads SQVTM; CDR2 reads ANQGSEA. The CDR3 has 13 residues. The CDR3 region has the DNA TGCAGCGTACCGGGACTAGGTGTACCTGAGCAGTTCTTC. Its translation: CSVPGLGVPEQFF.

The V and J genes are TRBV29-1 and TRBJ1-1, with D perhaps matching TRBD1 (5 bases). The germline V and J ends were trimmed by 5 bases and 0 bases, with 13 bases remaining between them. Germline V gene sequence: CDR1 SQVTM, CDR2 ANQGSEA. This CDR3 comprises 14 residues. The CDR3 region has the DNA TGCAGCGTTATAGGGGTTTCCATGAACACTGAAGCTTTCTTT. It encodes CSVIGVSMNTEAFF.

The rearrangement links TRBV7-2 to TRBJ2-2, with a possible D match to TRBD1 (6 bases). The ends were cut back, 7 bases at V and 7 bases at J, with 22 bases in the middle. Germline V CDR1 and CDR2: SGHTA, FQGNSA. The CDR3 is 16 residues long. As DNA, the CDR3 is TGTGCCAGCACCCAAAGGGGACAAAACCCGTTCGGGGAGCTGTTTTTT. Translated, it gives CASTQRGQNPFGELFF. Drawing the rest from reference TRBV7-2 and TRBJ2-2, the complete variable domain is GAGVSQSPSNKVTEKGKDVELRCDPISGHTALYWYRQSLGQGLEFLIYFQGNSAPDKSGLPSDRFSAERTGGSVSTLTIQRTQQEDSAVYLCASTQRGQNPFGELFFGEGSRLTVL.

Worth noting for this clone: The junction does not match germline at one end; this may be a read error. This chain connects TRBV7-9 to TRBJ1-2; 8 bases agree with TRBD1. Germline V gives CDR1 SEHNR, CDR2 FQNEAQ (reference sequence). CDR3 length equals 14 residues. The CDR3 DNA sequence: TGTTCCAGCAGTATGGGACAGGCTTTCTATGGCTACACCTTC. Its protein is CSSSMGQAFYGYTF.

V is TRBV28 and J is TRBJ1-5; tentative D call: TRBD1 (5 bases). CDR3 length: 15 residues. V lost 2 bases to trimming and J lost 4 bases, with 12 bases between them. The germline V gene encodes CDR1 MDHEN and CDR2 SYDVKM. The CDR3 loop is CASSLPGSRNQPQHF. DNA of the CDR3: TGTGCCAGCAGTTTACCAGGGTCGAGAAATCAGCCCCAGCATTTT. Combining the CDR3 with reference TRBV28 and TRBJ1-5 gives the whole variable domain DVKVTQSSRYLVKRTGEKVFLECVQDMDHENMFWYRQDPGLGLRLIYFSYDVKMKEKGDIPEGYSVSREKKERFSLILESASTNQTSMYLCASSLPGSRNQPQHFGDGTRLSIL.

The chain has TRBV21-1 and TRBJ2-3; the table gives TRBD2 as D, unverified against the DNA. TRBV21-1 is reported as a pseudogene. CDR3 size: 15 residues. CDR3 in amino acids: CASSKTSGSGDTQYF. CDR3 bases: TGTGCCAGCAGCAAAACGAGCGGTTCGGGAGATACGCAGTATTTT.

This clone has a single count. The gene calls are TRBV5-1 and TRBJ1-1; D is ambiguous. Deletions cut 1 base from V and 5 bases from J, with 9 bases between. Germline-derived CDR1 and CDR2 are SGHRS and YFSETQ. The CDR3 contains 13 residues. In nucleotides, the CDR3 is TGCGCCAGCAGCTTGATCGGGGAAACTGAAGCTTTCTTT. It encodes CASSLIGETEAFF.

The V gene is TRBV28, the J gene TRBJ2-5, with TRBD1 matching over 8 bases. V shed 3 bases and J 11 bases; nucleotides not matched to a gene: 14. The CDR3 is 15 amino acids. Germline values: CDR1 MDHEN, CDR2 SYDVKM. The CDR3 nucleotides read TGTGCCAGCAGTTTTACGGCAGGGGGCTCATCTAAGCAGTACTTC. Encoded protein: CASSFTAGGSSKQYF.

The chain uses TRBV9 and TRBJ2-1, with 7 positions matching TRBD2. The V gene's germline CDR1 is SGDLS and CDR2 YYNGEE. The CDR3 is 16 amino acids. V shed 3 bases, J shed 6 bases, and the junction held 12 bases outside the gene matches. The CDR3 loop is CASSARGMGGGNEQFF. The DNA for the CDR3 is TGTGCCAGCAGCGCAAGGGGTATGGGGGGGGGCAATGAGCAGTTCTTC.